The present entry profiles one T cell receptor (beta chain) with its context. This table comes from immunoSEQ multiplex PCR, and its TCRdb copy is limited to in-frame clones, with some not included. This sample has 400,000 to 450,000 clones; roughly 90% occur once, and the top ten carry 1.4% to 1.5%. Germline-derived CDR1 and CDR2 are MNHNY and SVGAGI (reference sequence). V was trimmed by 4 bases and J by 5 bases, leaving 14 bases between them. The CDR3 is made up of 15 amino acids. This record comes from a study of blood T cell repertoires in COVID-19. Study-level background: Donors in the United States, Italy and Spain gave samples during acute or convalescent COVID-19.

V is TRBV6-6 and J is TRBJ1-4; D gene unclear. This sequence was found in a woman under 40 with active or convalescent COVID-19. Sequenced material: peripheral blood. CDR3 nucleotides: TGTGCCAGCAGTTCTGGGCCTTTTGGGAATGAAAAACTGTTTTTT. This translates into CASSSGPFGNEKLFF.